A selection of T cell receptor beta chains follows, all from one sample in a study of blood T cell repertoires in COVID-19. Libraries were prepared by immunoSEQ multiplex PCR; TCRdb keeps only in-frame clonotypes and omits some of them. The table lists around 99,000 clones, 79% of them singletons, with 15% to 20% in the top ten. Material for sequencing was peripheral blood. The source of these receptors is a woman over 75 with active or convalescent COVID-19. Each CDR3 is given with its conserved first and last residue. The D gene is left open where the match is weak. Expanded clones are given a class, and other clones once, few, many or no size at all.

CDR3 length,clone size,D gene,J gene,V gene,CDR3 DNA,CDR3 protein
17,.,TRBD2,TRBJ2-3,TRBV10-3,TGTGCCATCAGGGGACTAGCGGGAGGGGCTGGCACAGATACGCAGTATTTT,CAIRGLAGGAGTDTQYF
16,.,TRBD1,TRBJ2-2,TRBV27,TGTGCCAGCAGTCGCCGACAGGGGGCCGGGACCGGGGAGCTGTTTTTT,CASSRRQGAGTGELFF
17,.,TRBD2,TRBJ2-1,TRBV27,TGTGCCAGCAGTTTATTTACAGCGGGAGTGGCCTACAATGAGCAGTTCTTC,CASSLFTAGVAYNEQFF
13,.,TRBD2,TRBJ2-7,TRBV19,TGTGCCAGTAGTAGCGGGAGGGCCCTCGAGCAGTACTTC,CASSSGRALEQYF
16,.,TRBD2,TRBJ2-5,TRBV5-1,TGTGCCAGCAGCACTGGACTAGCGGCAGCCAGGGAGACCCAGTACTTC,CASSTGLAAARETQYF
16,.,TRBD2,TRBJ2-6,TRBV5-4,TGTGCCAGCAGCCGCCGGGCGGGAGGAGGGGCCAACGTCCTGACTTTC,CASSRRAGGGANVLTF
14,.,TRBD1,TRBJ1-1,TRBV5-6,TGTGCCAGCAGTAAGGACAGGGTGACGACTGAAGCTTTCTTT,CASSKDRVTTEAFF
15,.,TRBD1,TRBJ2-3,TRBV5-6,TGTGCCAGCAGCGCACAGGGGGCGCGCACAGATACGCAGTATTTT,CASSAQGARTDTQYF
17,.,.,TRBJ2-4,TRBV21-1,TGTGCCAGCAGCAAAGCGCAACGGGGGTGGGCCAAAAACATTCAGTACTTC,CASSKAQRGWAKNIQYF
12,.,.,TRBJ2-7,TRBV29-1,TGCAGCGTTGAAGGCAGGAACTACGAGCAGTACTTC,CSVEGRNYEQYF
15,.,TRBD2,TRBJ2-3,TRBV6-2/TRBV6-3,TGTGCCAGCAGTTCCCAACGACTAGCGGCGGATACGCAGTATTTT,CASSSQRLAADTQYF
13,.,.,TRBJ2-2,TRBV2,TGTGCCAGCAGTGGGGAAAGACAGGGGGAGCTGTTTTTT,CASSGERQGELFF
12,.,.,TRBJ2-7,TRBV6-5,TGTGCCAGCAGCCACCAGGGGGGTCGGCAGTACTTC,CASSHQGGRQYF
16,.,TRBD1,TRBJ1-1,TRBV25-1,TGTGCCAGCAGTGGAGGTGCGGGACAGGGGGACACTGAAGCTTTCTTT,CASSGGAGQGDTEAFF
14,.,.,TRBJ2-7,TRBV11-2,TGTGCCAGCAGCTTAAAAAGGGAGACCTACGAGCAGTACTTC,CASSLKRETYEQYF
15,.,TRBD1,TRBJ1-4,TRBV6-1,TGTGCCAGCAGTGATCCACCAGGGGGGATTGAAAAACTGTTTTTT,CASSDPPGGIEKLFF
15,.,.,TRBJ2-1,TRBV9,TGTGCCAGCAGCGTAGAGCCGAGCTCCTACAATGAGCAGTTCTTC,CASSVEPSSYNEQFF
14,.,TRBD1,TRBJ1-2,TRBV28,TGTGCCAGTCATTCGTTACAGGGGTTCTATGGCTACACCTTC,CASHSLQGFYGYTF
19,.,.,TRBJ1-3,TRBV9,TGTGCCAGCAGCGTAGGAATAGGAGGAGGGACGAGCTCTGGAAACACCATATATTTT,CASSVGIGGGTSSGNTIYF
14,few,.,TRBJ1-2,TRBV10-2,TGCGCCAGCAGTGAGTCGGGCAGAAACTATGGCTACACCTTC,CASSESGRNYGYTF
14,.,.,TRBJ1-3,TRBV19,TGTGCCAGTAGTATCAGGGGTTCCGGAAACACCATATATTTT,CASSIRGSGNTIYF
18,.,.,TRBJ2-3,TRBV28,TGTGCCAGCAGTGGCCTGGGTACTAGCCTATTACGCACAGATACGCAGTATTTT,CASSGLGTSLLRTDTQYF
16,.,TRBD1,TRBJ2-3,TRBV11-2,TGTGCCAGCAGCTCCCGGGACAGGGTGGGCACAGATACGCAGTATTTT,CASSSRDRVGTDTQYF
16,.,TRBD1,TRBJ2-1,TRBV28,TGTGCCAGCAACCCCACAGGGGGCCCTTTATACAATGAGCAGTTCTTC,CASNPTGGPLYNEQFF
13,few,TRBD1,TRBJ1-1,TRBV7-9,TGTGCCAGCAGCTCGGGACAGCCCACTGAAGCTTTCTTT,CASSSGQPTEAFF
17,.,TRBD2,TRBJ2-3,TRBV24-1,TGTGCCACCAGTGATGGTATACCGGGACTAGCAACAGATACGCAGTATTTT,CATSDGIPGLATDTQYF
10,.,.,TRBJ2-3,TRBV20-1,TGCAGTGCTAGTCAAATTACGCAGTATTTT,CSASQITQYF